This is a list of T cell receptor beta chains from one sample in a study of T cell repertoires in cytomegalovirus infection. TCRdb reprocessed the reads with MiXCR, giving one entry per CDR3 protein. The repertoire holds some 300,000 distinct CDR3 sequences, with around 10% as singletons. Sequenced input: PBMCs. The receptors here all came from a human donor in good health (CMV status not recorded). Some clones in this sample may be carry-over from other donors' samples. Each CDR3 is given with its conserved first and last residue. The D gene is left open where the match is weak. Clone size is given for some rows only: seen once, a few or many times, or a class if the clone is expanded.

>12|TRBJ2-1|TRBV2|NA|many
CASSVEGSEQFF
TGTGCCAGCAGTGTCGAGGGGAGTGAGCAGTTCTTC
>16|TRBJ1-3|TRBV7-2|NA|many
CASSLGPYTSGNTIYF
TGTGCCAGCAGCTTGGGGCCATACACCTCTGGAAACACCATATATTTT
>13|TRBJ2-5|TRBV12-3/TRBV12-4|NA|NA
CASTAAGQETQYF
TGTGCCAGCACCGCCGCCGGCCAAGAGACCCAGTACTTC
>13|TRBJ1-2|TRBV12-3/TRBV12-4|NA|many
CASSGTVNYGYTF
TGTGCCAGCAGTGGCACAGTCAACTATGGCTACACCTTC
>15|TRBJ2-5|TRBV20-1|TRBD1|NA
CSARKTGIGEETQYF
TGCAGTGCTAGAAAGACAGGGATCGGGGAAGAGACCCAGTACTTC
>15|TRBJ2-1|TRBV28|TRBD2|many
CASSRQRGGYNEQFF
TGTGCCAGCAGTCGCCAGCGGGGGGGGTACAATGAGCAGTTCTTC
>14|TRBJ2-1|TRBV6-1|NA|many
CASSYQGVSNEQFF
TGTGCCAGCAGTTATCAGGGTGTTTCGAATGAGCAGTTCTTC
>16|TRBJ1-5|TRBV28|NA|NA
CASNRAIPSSNQPQHF
TGTGCCAGTAACAGGGCTATACCCTCTAGCAATCAGCCCCAGCATTTT
>15|TRBJ2-1|TRBV7-2|TRBD2|few
CASSLEGLAGVEQFF
TGTGCCAGCAGCTTAGAGGGACTAGCGGGGGTTGAGCAGTTCTTC
>15|TRBJ1-1|TRBV28|NA|many
CASSWGLRVNTEAFF
TGTGCCAGCAGTTGGGGGTTGAGGGTCAACACTGAAGCTTTCTTT
>11|TRBJ1-1|TRBV7-2|NA|many
CASSLAWLAFF
TGTGCCAGCAGCTTAGCGTGGTTAGCTTTCTTT
>12|TRBJ2-7|TRBV19|NA|NA
CASSVNSYEQYF
TGTGCCAGTAGTGTAAACTCCTACGAGCAGTACTTC
>15|TRBJ2-7|TRBV20-1|NA|many
CSARVGTRTLDEQYF
TGCAGTGCCCGAGTCGGGACACGGACCCTTGACGAGCAGTACTTC
>14|TRBJ2-3|TRBV20-1|TRBD1|few
CSARDQGGTDTQYF
TGCAGTGCTAGAGACCAGGGGGGCACAGATACGCAGTATTTT
>13|TRBJ2-3|TRBV7-7|NA|many
CASSLAISDTQYF
TGTGCTAGCAGCTTAGCGATCTCAGATACGCAGTATTTT
>15|TRBJ2-1|TRBV2|NA|many
CASSEQGGSYNEQFF
TGTGCCAGCAGTGAACAGGGGGGCTCCTACAATGAGCAGTTCTTC
>14|TRBJ2-3|TRBV20-1|TRBD2|many
CSARAGGATDTQYF
TGCAGTGCTAGAGCGGGGGGAGCCACAGATACGCAGTATTTT
>13|TRBJ1-2|TRBV2|TRBD1|NA
CASRDRFPPGYTF
TGTGCCAGCAGGGACAGGTTTCCCCCTGGCTACACCTTC
>14|TRBJ1-1|TRBV20-1|NA|few
CSAEAPLGDTEAFF
TGCAGTGCCGAAGCCCCGCTCGGGGACACTGAAGCTTTCTTT
>14|TRBJ1-1|TRBV7-2|NA|many
CASSPRGGPTEAFF
TGTGCCAGCAGCCCCCGGGGGGGGCCGACTGAAGCTTTCTTT
>15|TRBJ2-1|TRBV7-2|TRBD2|many
CASSLEAGGYNEQFF
TGTGCCAGCAGCTTAGAGGCGGGGGGTTACAATGAGCAGTTCTTC
>17|TRBJ2-3|TRBV7-2|TRBD2|many
CASSLGARRGSTDTQYF
TGTGCCAGCAGCTTAGGGGCCCGGCGGGGGTCAACAGATACGCAGTATTTT
>15|TRBJ1-5|TRBV20-1|NA|NA
CSARADSHSNQPQHF
TGCAGTGCTAGGGCAGACAGCCATAGCAATCAGCCCCAGCATTTT
>16|TRBJ2-6|TRBV7-2|NA|many
CASSWGRPSGANVLTF
TGTGCCAGCAGCTGGGGACGGCCCTCTGGGGCCAACGTCCTGACTTTC